This T cell receptor beta chain appears in the sequencing data of a study of T cells after yellow fever vaccination. Study outcomes and limitations: It was a small share of clonotypes that appeared in both CD4 and CD8 compartments. The booster saw the reappearance of most primary-vaccination clones (roughly 96% CD4, roughly 87% CD8).

TCRdb re-analysed the 5' RACE reads in MiXCR, keeping a single row per CDR3 protein. The sample records around 310,000 distinct CDR3 sequences, about 9.5% being singletons. The CDR3 loop spans 17 amino acids. The V gene's germline CDR1 is MDHEN and CDR2 SYDVKM. V trimming: 0 bases; J trimming: 0 bases; junction bases outside the gene matches: 4. On this clonotype itself: Its antigen remains unidentified.

The chain couples TRBV28 to TRBJ1-1; 10 nucleotides match TRBD1. The source of this sequence is a man younger than 35 who received the YFV17D yellow fever vaccine. The input for sequencing was PBMCs, taken on the day of the first yellow fever vaccination. CDR3 loop: CASSLWGQGLMNTEAFF. The DNA for the CDR3 is TGTGCCAGCAGTTTATGGGGACAGGGGTTAATGAACACTGAAGCTTTCTTT.